The present entry profiles one T cell receptor (beta chain) with its context. The target antigen is unknown. The data belong to a study of identical twins. The V gene's germline CDR1 is KGHDR and CDR2 SFDVKD. This CDR3 region has 14 residues. V was shortened by 0 bases and J by 3 bases, with 4 bases between the two germline ends. TCRdb reprocessed the 5' RACE reads via MiXCR and lists one record per CDR3 protein. Of 1.5 million to 2 million distinct CDR3 sequences in the sample, roughly a third are singletons; the top ten hold 0.25% to 0.3%. Findings and caveats of the study: The conclusions drew on cross-sectional statistical analysis instead of tracking the same donors. Models came in too low on out-of-frame TCR alpha sharing in monozygotic twins.

The sequenced material came from cord blood. The sequence was obtained from a newborn girl in good health. This rearrangement joins TRBV24-1 to TRBJ2-2; D not certain. The CDR3, as DNA: TGTGCCACCAGTGATTTGGGAGACACCGGGGAGCTGTTTTTT. Its translation is CATSDLGDTGELFF.